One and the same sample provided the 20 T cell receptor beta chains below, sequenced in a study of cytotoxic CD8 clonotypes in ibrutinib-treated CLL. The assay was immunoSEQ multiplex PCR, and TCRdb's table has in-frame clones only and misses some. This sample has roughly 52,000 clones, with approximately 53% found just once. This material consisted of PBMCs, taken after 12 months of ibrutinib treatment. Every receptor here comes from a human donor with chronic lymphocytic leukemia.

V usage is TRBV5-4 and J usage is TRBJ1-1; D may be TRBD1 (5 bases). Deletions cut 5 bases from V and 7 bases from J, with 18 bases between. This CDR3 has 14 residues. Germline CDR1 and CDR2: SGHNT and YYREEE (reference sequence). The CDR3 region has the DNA TGTGCCAGCAGGTTCTCCTCCGGGGCAGATGAAGCTTTCTTT. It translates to CASRFSSGADEAFF.

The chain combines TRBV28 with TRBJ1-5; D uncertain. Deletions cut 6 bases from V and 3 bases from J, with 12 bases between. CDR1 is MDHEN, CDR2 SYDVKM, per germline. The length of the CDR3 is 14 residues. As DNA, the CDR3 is TGTGCCAGCAGACTTACAGCGTTCAATCAGCCCCAGCATTTT. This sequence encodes CASRLTAFNQPQHF.

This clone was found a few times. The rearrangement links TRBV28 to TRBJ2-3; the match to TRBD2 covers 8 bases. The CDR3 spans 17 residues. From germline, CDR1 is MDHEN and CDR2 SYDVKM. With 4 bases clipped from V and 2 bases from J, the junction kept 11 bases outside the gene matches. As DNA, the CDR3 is TGTGCCAGCAGTTCGCCATTTGGACTAGCCGACACAGATACGCAGTATTTT. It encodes CASSSPFGLADTDTQYF.

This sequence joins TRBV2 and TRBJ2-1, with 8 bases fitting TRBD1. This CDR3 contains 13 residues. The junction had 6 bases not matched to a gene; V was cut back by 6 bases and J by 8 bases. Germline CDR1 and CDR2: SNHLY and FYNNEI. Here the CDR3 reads CASSFLQGDEQFF. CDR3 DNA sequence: TGTGCCAGCAGCTTTTTACAGGGGGATGAGCAGTTCTTC.

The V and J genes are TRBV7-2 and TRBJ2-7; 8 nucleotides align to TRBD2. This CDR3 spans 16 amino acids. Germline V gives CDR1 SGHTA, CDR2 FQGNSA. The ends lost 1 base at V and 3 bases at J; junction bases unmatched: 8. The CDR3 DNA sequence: TGTGCCAGCAGCTTAGGGGGTAGCGGGACTGTCTACGAGCAGTACTTC. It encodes CASSLGGSGTVYEQYF.

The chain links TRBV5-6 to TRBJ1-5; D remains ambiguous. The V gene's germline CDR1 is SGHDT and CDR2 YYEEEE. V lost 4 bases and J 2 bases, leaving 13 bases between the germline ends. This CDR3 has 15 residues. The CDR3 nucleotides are TGTGCCAGCAGCAAACAAGAACTAGGCAATCAGCCCCAGCATTTT. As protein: CASSKQELGNQPQHF.

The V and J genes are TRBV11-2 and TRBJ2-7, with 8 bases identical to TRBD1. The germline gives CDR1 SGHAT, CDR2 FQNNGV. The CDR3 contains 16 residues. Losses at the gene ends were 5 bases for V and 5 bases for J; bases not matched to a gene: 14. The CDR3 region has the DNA TGTGCCAGCAGCCCGCGATCGAGACAGGGGTTCGACGAGCAGTACTTC. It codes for CASSPRSRQGFDEQYF.

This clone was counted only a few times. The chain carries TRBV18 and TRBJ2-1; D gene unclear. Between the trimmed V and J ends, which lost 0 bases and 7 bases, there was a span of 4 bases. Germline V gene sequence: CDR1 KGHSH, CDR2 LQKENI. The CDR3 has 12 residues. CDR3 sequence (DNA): TGTGCCAGCTCACCACCCGGTAATGAGCAGTTCTTC. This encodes CASSPPGNEQFF.

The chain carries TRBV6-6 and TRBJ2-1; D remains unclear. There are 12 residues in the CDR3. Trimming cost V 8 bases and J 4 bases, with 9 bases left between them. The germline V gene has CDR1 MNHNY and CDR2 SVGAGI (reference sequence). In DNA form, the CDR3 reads TGTGCCAGCTCCGGCCATTACAATGAGCAGTTCTTC. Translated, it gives CASSGHYNEQFF.

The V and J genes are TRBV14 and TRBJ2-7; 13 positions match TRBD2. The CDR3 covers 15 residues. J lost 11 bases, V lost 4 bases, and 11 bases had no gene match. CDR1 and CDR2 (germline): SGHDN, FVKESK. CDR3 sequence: CASSLGTSGALIEYF. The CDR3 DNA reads TGTGCCAGCAGCCTAGGGACTAGCGGGGCCCTTATCGAGTACTTC.

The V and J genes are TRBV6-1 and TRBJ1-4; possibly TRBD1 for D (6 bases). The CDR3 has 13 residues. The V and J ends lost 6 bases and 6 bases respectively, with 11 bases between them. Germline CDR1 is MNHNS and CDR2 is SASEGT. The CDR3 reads CASSRGRDEKLFF. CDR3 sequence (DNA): TGTGCCAGCAGCAGGGGTAGGGATGAAAAACTGTTTTTT.

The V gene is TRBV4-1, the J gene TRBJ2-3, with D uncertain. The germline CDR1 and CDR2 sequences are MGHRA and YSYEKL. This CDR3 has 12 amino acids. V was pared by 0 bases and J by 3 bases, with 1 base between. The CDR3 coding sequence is TGCGCCAGCAGCCAAGAAACAGATACGCAGTATTTT. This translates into CASSQETDTQYF.

DNA for the CDR3: TGTGCCAGTAGTATATTTTCTAGGAGCTCCTACAATGAGCAGTTCTTC. This sequence encodes CASSIFSRSSYNEQFF. The rearrangement links TRBV19 to TRBJ2-1; D call uncertain. The germline V and J ends were trimmed by 2 bases and 0 bases, with 11 bases remaining between them. Germline loops: CDR1 LNHDA, CDR2 SQIVND (reference sequence). The CDR3 totals 16 residues. The variable domain in full, with the rest retrieved from reference TRBV19 and TRBJ2-1, is DGGITQSPKYLFRKEGQNVTLSCEQNLNHDAMYWYRQDPGQGLRLIYYSQIVNDFQKGDIAEGYSVSREKKESFPLTVTSAQKNPTAFYLCASSIFSRSSYNEQFFGPGTRLTVL.

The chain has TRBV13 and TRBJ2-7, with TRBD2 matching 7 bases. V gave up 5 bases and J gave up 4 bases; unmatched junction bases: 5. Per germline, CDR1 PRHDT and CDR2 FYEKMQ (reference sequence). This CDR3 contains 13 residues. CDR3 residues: CASSQRGRYEQYF. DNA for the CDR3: TGTGCCAGCAGCCAGCGGGGAAGATACGAGCAGTACTTC. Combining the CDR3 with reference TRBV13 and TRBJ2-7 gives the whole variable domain AAGVIQSPRHLIKEKRETATLKCYPIPRHDTVYWYQQGPGQDPQFLISFYEKMQSDKGSIPDRFSAQQFSDYHSELNMSSLELGDSALYFCASSQRGRYEQYFGPGTRLTVT.

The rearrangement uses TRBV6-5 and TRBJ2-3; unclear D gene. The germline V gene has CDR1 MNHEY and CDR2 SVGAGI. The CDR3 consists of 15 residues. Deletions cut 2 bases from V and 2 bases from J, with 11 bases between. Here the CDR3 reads CASSYGSRITDTQYF. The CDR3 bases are TGTGCCAGCAGTTACGGTAGCAGGATCACAGATACGCAGTATTTT.

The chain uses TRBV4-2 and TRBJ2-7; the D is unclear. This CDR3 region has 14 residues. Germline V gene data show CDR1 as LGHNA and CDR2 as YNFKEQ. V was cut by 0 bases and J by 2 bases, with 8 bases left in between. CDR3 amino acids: CASSQDRHTYEQYF. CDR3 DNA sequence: TGTGCCAGCAGCCAAGATAGGCATACCTACGAGCAGTACTTC.

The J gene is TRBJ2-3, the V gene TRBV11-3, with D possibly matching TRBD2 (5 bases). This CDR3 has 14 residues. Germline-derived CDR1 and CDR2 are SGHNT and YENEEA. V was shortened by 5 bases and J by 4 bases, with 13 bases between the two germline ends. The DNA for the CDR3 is TGTGCCAGCAGCCCCGCCAGGAGGTCAGATACGCAGTATTTT. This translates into CASSPARRSDTQYF.

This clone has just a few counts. CDR3 sequence: CARSVTGTVSSYEQYF. Written as DNA, the CDR3 is TGTGCCAGAAGCGTCACCGGGACCGTGAGCTCCTACGAGCAGTACTTC. The chain is built from TRBV7-5 and TRBJ2-7. TRBV7-5 is listed as a pseudogene. There are 16 residues in the CDR3.

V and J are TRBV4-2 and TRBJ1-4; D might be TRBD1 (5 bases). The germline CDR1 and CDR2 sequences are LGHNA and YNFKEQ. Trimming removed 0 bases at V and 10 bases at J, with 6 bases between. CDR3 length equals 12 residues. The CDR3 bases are TGTGCCAGCAGCCAAGATGGGGGAAAACTGTTTTTT. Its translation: CASSQDGGKLFF.

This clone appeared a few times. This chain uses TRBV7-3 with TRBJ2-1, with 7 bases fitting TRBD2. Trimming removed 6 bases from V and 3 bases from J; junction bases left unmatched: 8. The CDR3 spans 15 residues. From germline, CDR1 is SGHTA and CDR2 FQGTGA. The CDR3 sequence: CASSSTGTIYNEQFF. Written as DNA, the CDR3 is TGTGCCAGCAGTTCAACCGGGACTATCTACAATGAGCAGTTCTTC. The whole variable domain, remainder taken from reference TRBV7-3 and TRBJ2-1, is GAGVSQTPSNKVTEKGKYVELRCDPISGHTALYWYRQSLGQGPEFLIYFQGTGAADDSGLPNDRFFAVRPEGSVSTLKIQRTERGDSAVYLCASSSTGTIYNEQFFGPGTRLTVL.